This entry lists 12 T cell receptor beta chains sequenced from one sample in a study of blood T cell repertoires in COVID-19. Clones were sequenced by immunoSEQ multiplex PCR, and TCRdb holds only the in-frame ones, with some missing. The sample has nearly 100,000 clones; approximately 86% are singletons. Sequencing was performed on peripheral blood. The receptors shown here come from a man older than 75 with acute or convalescent COVID-19.

This clone occurred once. The chain has TRBV29-1 and TRBJ2-7; 7 bases line up with TRBD1. V was clipped by 5 bases and J by 2 bases; unmatched bases: 12. The CDR3 length is 15 residues. Germline values: CDR1 SQVTM, CDR2 ANQGSEA. CDR3 region: CSVQVRTGAPYEQYF. CDR3 sequence (DNA): TGCAGCGTTCAAGTGCGAACAGGGGCCCCCTACGAGCAGTACTTC.

V and J are TRBV7-2 and TRBJ1-6, with TRBD1 matching 8 bases. V trimming: 6 bases; J trimming: 9 bases; junction bases outside the gene matches: 10. The CDR3 length is 15 residues. Per germline, CDR1 SGHTA and CDR2 FQGNSA. In DNA form, the CDR3 reads TGTGCCAGCAGTCAGAACAGGGGGGATAGTTCACCCCTCCACTTT. This encodes CASSQNRGDSSPLHF.

The gene calls are TRBV19 and TRBJ2-7; D possibly corresponds to TRBD1 (6 bases). The V end lost 3 bases, the J end lost 4 bases, and 13 bases lay between the germline ends. The CDR3 spans 14 residues. CDR1 is LNHDA, CDR2 SQIVND, per germline (reference sequence). CDR3 nucleotide sequence: TGTGCCAGTAGTATGAACGGACAGAGTTACGAGCAGTACTTC. This encodes CASSMNGQSYEQYF.

In this sample, this clone turned up once. This chain joins TRBV7-2 and TRBJ1-1, with D unclear. Trimming took off 7 bases at V and 0 bases at J, with 15 bases between the two ends. The CDR3 runs 15 residues. From germline, CDR1 is SGHTA and CDR2 FQGNSA. The CDR3 DNA reads TGTGCCAGCACCACCACGATCAGGATGAACACTGAAGCTTTCTTT. It translates to CASTTTIRMNTEAFF.

Here the CDR3 DNA reads TGTGCCAGCAGGGTCCCGGGACAGACCGGGGAGCAGTACTTC. It translates to CASRVPGQTGEQYF. J is TRBJ2-7 and V is TRBV27, with 7 bases fitting TRBD1. The germline V gene has CDR1 MNHEY and CDR2 SMNVEV (reference sequence). The CDR3 spans 14 residues. Trimming cost V 6 bases and J 7 bases; bases outside gene matches: 12.

This chain uses TRBV13 with TRBJ2-2, with 8 nucleotides matching TRBD1. This CDR3 comprises 15 residues. Germline assignment: CDR1 PRHDT and CDR2 FYEKMQ (reference sequence). With V trimmed by 4 bases and J by 5 bases, 6 bases remained unmatched. CDR3: CASSSGQGRTGELFF. The CDR3 DNA sequence: TGTGCCAGCAGCTCCGGACAGGGCCGGACCGGGGAGCTGTTTTTT.

The V and J genes are TRBV7-2 and TRBJ1-5; TRBD1 matches 7 bases. Germline V gene sequence: CDR1 SGHTA, CDR2 FQGNSA. Trimming removed 4 bases from V and 10 bases from J; junction bases left unmatched: 10. The CDR3 length is 14 residues. In DNA form, the CDR3 reads TGTGCCAGCAGCTACCGCCAGGGGGTGGGTCCCCAGCATTTT. This codes for CASSYRQGVGPQHF. Together with reference TRBV7-2 and TRBJ1-5, the CDR3 gives the full variable domain: GAGVSQSPSNKVTEKGKDVELRCDPISGHTALYWYRQSLGQGLEFLIYFQGNSAPDKSGLPSDRFSAERTGGSVSTLTIQRTQQEDSAVYLCASSYRQGVGPQHFGDGTRLSIL.

The chain carries TRBV18 and TRBJ1-1; TRBD1 matches at 8 bases. CDR1 KGHSH and CDR2 LQKENI come from the germline V gene. Trimming at V came to 4 bases and at J to 1 base, leaving 5 bases not matched to a gene. CDR3 length: 15 amino acids. The CDR3 DNA follows: TGTGCCAGCTCACGGGGACAGGCAACGAACACTGAAGCTTTCTTT. Amino acid sequence: CASSRGQATNTEAFF.

This clone was observed a few times. The chain combines TRBV3-1 (or the pseudogene TRBV3-2) with TRBJ1-2; TRBD1 aligns across 8 bases. Germline V lookup: CDR1 LGHDT, CDR2 YNNKEL (reference sequence). The CDR3 is 14 residues long. The V and J ends lost 4 bases and 10 bases, in that order; junction bases with no gene match: 11. The chain's CDR3 is CASSRASTGGVYTF. Written as DNA, the CDR3 is TGTGCCAGCAGCCGCGCCTCAACAGGGGGAGTCTACACCTTC.

The chain carries TRBV29-1 and TRBJ1-2, with TRBD1 matching 12 bases. Looked up from germline, CDR1 is SQVTM and CDR2 is ANQGSEA. The CDR3 is 14 residues long. The V gene end was trimmed by 4 bases and the J gene end by 7 bases; junction bases not matched to a gene: 7. CDR3 nucleotides: TGCAGCGTTGTAGGGGACAGGGGGCCAGGTGGCTACACCTTC. The encoded protein is CSVVGDRGPGGYTF.

The V and J genes are TRBV11-3 and TRBJ2-2, with 7 positions matching TRBD1. V lost 0 bases, J lost 1 base, and 2 bases stayed unmatched. The CDR3 has 16 residues. Looked up from germline, CDR1 is SGHNT and CDR2 is YENEEA. For the CDR3, the DNA is TGTGCCAGCAGCTTAGAACAGGGGAAGAACACCGGGGAGCTGTTTTTT. This sequence encodes CASSLEQGKNTGELFF.

The rearrangement uses TRBV28 and TRBJ1-2; 8 nucleotides match TRBD1. V was pared by 2 bases and J by 2 bases, with 7 bases of the junction left unmatched. The CDR3 totals 16 residues. From germline, CDR1 is MDHEN and CDR2 SYDVKM. The CDR3 is CASSLIGRGRNYGYTF. In nucleotides, the CDR3 is TGTGCCAGCAGTTTAATAGGCAGGGGGCGGAACTATGGCTACACCTTC.